The source of this T cell receptor (beta chain) is a study of CD8 T cells in ankylosing spondylitis. Broader study findings: Clones tied to disease were said to be significantly enriched in matched ankylosing spondylitis synovial fluid. Disease-linked clones were CD8+ and relatively rare in peripheral blood. Reactive arthritis synovial fluid and blood were previously reported to contain some motif variants. Typical of ankylosing spondylitis blood, it appeared, was a TCR beta motif of roughly eight highly homologous variants.

Construction of TCR beta libraries was performed using quantitative 5'-RACE with molecular barcodes. MiXCR, run by TCRdb on the 5' RACE reads, gives a single entry per CDR3 protein. The sample contains about 460,000 distinct CDR3 sequences, 5.3% of which appear only once. This clonotype was seen a handful of times. Its antigen is as yet unknown. The germline V gene encodes CDR1 SGHAT and CDR2 FQNNGV. The length of the CDR3 is 19 residues. Deletions cut 0 bases from V and 7 bases from J, with 22 bases between. This clonotype originated in a male donor with ankylosing spondylitis. The sequenced sample consisted of blood, either unsorted or a sorted T cell fraction (not recorded which). The genes are TRBV11-2 and TRBJ1-6; a weak D match, TRBD1 (5 bases). CDR3 sequence reads: CASSLDSGISVFGNSPLHF. In DNA form, the CDR3 reads TGTGCCAGCAGCTTAGACTCAGGGATTTCAGTCTTCGGGAATTCACCCCTCCACTTT.